The 18 T cell receptor beta chains given below trace back to one sample, sequenced in a study of T cell changes during pregnancy in multiple sclerosis. Using immunoSEQ multiplex PCR, the repertoire was profiled, and TCRdb retains in-frame clones only, with some absent. In the table there are approximately 48,000 clones, about 91% of which are singletons. The sample was CD8+ T cells from peripheral blood mononuclear cells, taken after pregnancy. The receptors come from a female donor with multiple sclerosis, enrolled in a pregnancy study.

The chain employs TRBV6-1 and TRBJ1-3; D remains unclear. Trimming removed 6 bases at V and 9 bases at J, with 9 bases between. The CDR3 is 11 amino acids. Germline CDR1 is MNHNS and CDR2 is SASEGT. CDR3 sequence reads: CASSYSPTIYF. The CDR3 region has the DNA TGTGCCAGCAGCTACAGCCCCACCATATATTTT.

The chain recombines TRBV7-9 with TRBJ2-7; TRBD1 agrees at 7 bases. Germline values: CDR1 SEHNR, CDR2 FQNEAQ (reference sequence). This CDR3 region has 15 residues. V lost 3 bases to trimming and J lost 5 bases; unmatched junction nucleotides: 10. The CDR3 reads CASSFSGTEAHEQYF. In DNA, the CDR3 is TGTGCCAGCAGCTTTTCCGGGACAGAGGCCCACGAGCAGTACTTC.

The chain recombines TRBV7-3 with TRBJ2-7; 11 bases are shared with TRBD1. Germline V gives CDR1 SGHTA, CDR2 FQGTGA. The CDR3 is made up of 15 amino acids. V trimming: 4 bases; J trimming: 4 bases; junction bases outside the gene matches: 6. CDR3 region: CASSSSGTGGYEQYF. The CDR3 bases are TGTGCCAGCAGCTCATCCGGGACAGGGGGATACGAGCAGTACTTC.

V is TRBV4-2 and J is TRBJ1-4; 10 bases match TRBD1. The J segment lost 4 bases and the V segment lost 6 bases, leaving 14 bases of the junction unmatched. Germline V gene lookup returns CDR1 LGHNA and CDR2 YNFKEQ. The CDR3 consists of 18 residues. CDR3 protein: CASRPPGTGARINEKLFF. The CDR3 DNA sequence: TGTGCCAGCAGGCCTCCCGGGACAGGGGCCCGAATTAATGAAAAACTGTTTTTT.

This chain connects TRBV4-2 to TRBJ1-1, with D possibly being TRBD1 (5 bases). Germline values: CDR1 LGHNA, CDR2 YNFKEQ. Trimming removed 6 bases at V and 5 bases at J, with 13 bases between. This CDR3 spans 13 amino acids. In nucleotides, the CDR3 is TGTGCCAGCAGAAGGGGAGGAGGAACTGAAGCTTTCTTT. Translated: CASRRGGGTEAFF.

V usage is TRBV29-1 and J usage is TRBJ1-1, with D perhaps TRBD1 (5 bases). Germline CDR1 and CDR2: SQVTM and ANQGSEA. V was clipped by 3 bases and J by 1 base, with 9 bases between them. CDR3 length equals 13 residues. As DNA, the CDR3 is TGCAGCGTTGATTCGGGGGAGAACACTGAAGCTTTCTTT. Its translation: CSVDSGENTEAFF.

This clone was seen once. The rearrangement uses TRBV29-1 and TRBJ2-1; TRBD2 matches at 11 bases. This CDR3 comprises 14 residues. Germline values: CDR1 SQVTM, CDR2 ANQGSEA. V lost 5 bases, J lost 4 bases, and 4 bases stayed unmatched. CDR3 coding DNA: TGCAGCGTTATGAGACTAGCGGGGTACAATGAGCAGTTCTTC. Translating gives CSVMRLAGYNEQFF.

The V gene is TRBV30, the J gene TRBJ2-1, with D unclear. The germline gives CDR1 GTSNPN, CDR2 SVGIG (reference sequence). Trimming removed 5 bases at V and 2 bases at J, with 10 bases between. The CDR3 covers 13 residues. The CDR3 coding sequence is TGTGCCTGGGGGCAGGATGCCTACAATGAGCAGTTCTTC. Amino acids: CAWGQDAYNEQFF.

The chain uses TRBV4-1 and TRBJ1-1; TRBD1 matches at 9 bases. Germline CDR1 reads MGHRA; CDR2 reads YSYEKL. The CDR3 loop spans 16 amino acids. The V segment lost 3 bases and the J segment 1 base; nucleotides outside the gene matches: 6. CDR3 residues: CASSHLRGQGNTEAFF. DNA of the CDR3: TGCGCCAGCAGCCATCTCCGGGGACAGGGGAACACTGAAGCTTTCTTT.

This CDR3 is CASSLQGAAEAFF. The CDR3 DNA reads as TGCGCCAGCAGCTTGCAGGGGGCCGCTGAAGCTTTCTTT. This chain links TRBV5-1 with TRBJ1-1; TRBD1 aligns across 8 bases. CDR1 SGHRS and CDR2 YFSETQ come from the germline V gene. This CDR3 comprises 13 residues. With 1 base clipped from V and 6 bases from J, the junction kept 2 bases outside the gene matches.

The chain couples TRBV7-2 to TRBJ2-1, with 8 bases identical to TRBD1. The CDR3 is made up of 15 amino acids. The germline gives CDR1 SGHTA, CDR2 FQGNSA. The J segment lost 6 bases and the V segment lost 4 bases, leaving 8 bases of the junction unmatched. CDR3: CASSSIITGGNEQFF. In nucleotides, the CDR3 is TGTGCCAGCAGCTCAATAATAACAGGGGGCAATGAGCAGTTCTTC.

J is TRBJ1-4 and V is TRBV7-6; TRBD1 matches at 7 bases. Trimming removed 5 bases from V and 4 bases from J; junction bases left unmatched: 7. The germline gives CDR1 SGHVS, CDR2 FNYEAQ. The CDR3 contains 15 residues. The CDR3 is CASSPPGQSNEKLFF. In DNA, the CDR3 is TGTGCCAGCAGCCCACCGGGACAGAGTAATGAAAAACTGTTTTTT.

This chain uses TRBV6-6 with TRBJ2-7; TRBD1 aligns across 9 bases. Losses at the gene ends were 6 bases for V and 5 bases for J; bases not matched to a gene: 5. Per germline, CDR1 MNHNY and CDR2 SVGAGI (reference sequence). There are 13 residues in the CDR3. DNA for the CDR3: TGTGCCAGCAGGGGCAGGACAGGGGACGAGCAGTACTTC. Translating it yields CASRGRTGDEQYF.

V is TRBV5-1 and J is TRBJ2-7, with D possibly being TRBD2 (6 bases). The CDR3 runs 15 residues. The germline CDR1 and CDR2 sequences are SGHRS and YFSETQ. V was pared by 2 bases and J by 3 bases, with 15 bases between. CDR3 residues: CASSLLVGRHYEQYF. The CDR3 DNA follows: TGCGCCAGCAGCTTACTGGTCGGGAGACACTACGAGCAGTACTTC.

This clone appeared a single time. The genes are TRBV11-2 and TRBJ2-1; no reliable D call. The CDR3 is 16 residues long. The V end lost 4 bases, the J end lost 2 bases, and 15 bases lay between the germline ends. Germline V lookup: CDR1 SGHAT, CDR2 FQNNGV. This CDR3 reads CASSSWAVIPYNEQFF. CDR3 nucleotide sequence: TGTGCCAGCAGCTCCTGGGCCGTCATTCCCTACAATGAGCAGTTCTTC.

CDR3 sequence: CASSLALSGEQYF. The CDR3 DNA reads TGTGCCAGCAGCTTAGCTCTGAGTGGCGAGCAGTACTTC. V and J are TRBV7-2 and TRBJ2-7; no definite D call. Germline CDR1 reads SGHTA; CDR2 reads FQGNSA. This CDR3 spans 13 amino acids. The germline V and J ends were trimmed by 0 bases and 6 bases, with 9 bases remaining between them.

The chain uses TRBV19 and TRBJ1-1; the match to TRBD1 covers 12 bases. The CDR3 runs 15 residues. Germline CDR1 reads LNHDA; CDR2 reads SQIVND (reference sequence). The trim removed 7 bases at V and 5 bases at J, leaving 8 bases unmatched. The CDR3 DNA is TGTGCCAGTAACACGGGACAGGGGGCTTGGACTGAAGCTTTCTTT. It is translated as CASNTGQGAWTEAFF.

This chain links TRBV6-5 with TRBJ2-1; tentative D call: TRBD2 (6 bases). The germline V gene has CDR1 MNHEY and CDR2 SVGAGI. Between the trimmed V and J ends, which lost 0 bases and 9 bases, there was a span of 9 bases. The CDR3 sequence is 13 residues long. This CDR3 reads CASSYSEGSEQFF. DNA of the CDR3: TGTGCCAGCAGTTACTCGGAGGGAAGTGAGCAGTTCTTC.